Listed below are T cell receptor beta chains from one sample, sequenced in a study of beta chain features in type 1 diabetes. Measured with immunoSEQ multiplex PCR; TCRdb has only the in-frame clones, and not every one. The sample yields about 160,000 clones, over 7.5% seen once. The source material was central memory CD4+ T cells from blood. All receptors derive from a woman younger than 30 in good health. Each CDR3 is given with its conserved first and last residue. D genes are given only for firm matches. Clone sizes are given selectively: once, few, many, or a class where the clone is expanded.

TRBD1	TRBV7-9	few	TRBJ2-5	TGTGCCAGCAGCTTAGTAGCCGGGACAGGGGAGACCCAGTACTTC	CASSLVAGTGETQYF
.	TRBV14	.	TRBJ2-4	TGTGCCAGCAGCCAAGATTACTCCGGGAGAAACATTCAGTACTTC	CASSQDYSGRNIQYF
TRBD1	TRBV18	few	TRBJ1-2	TGTGCCAGCTCACCAGGGACAGGTGAAGGCTACACCTTC	CASSPGTGEGYTF
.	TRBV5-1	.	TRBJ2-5	TGCGCCAGCAGCTTGGCCTTTAGCGGCCAAGAGACCCAGTACTTC	CASSLAFSGQETQYF
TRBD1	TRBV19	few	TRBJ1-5	TGTGCCAGTAGTATAGAGGGGACAGGGACTCAGCCCCAGCATTTT	CASSIEGTGTQPQHF
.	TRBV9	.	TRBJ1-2	TGTGCCAGCAGCCCCAGGGGTGGTACGGGAATCTCCTTC	CASSPRGGTGISF
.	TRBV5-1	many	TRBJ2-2	TGCGCCAGCAGCCTGAACACCGGGGAGCTGTTTTTT	CASSLNTGELFF
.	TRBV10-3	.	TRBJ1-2	TGTGCCATCAGTGAGTCAGGAGTGAACTATGGCTACACCTTC	CAISESGVNYGYTF
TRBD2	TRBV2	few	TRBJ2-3	TGTGCCAGCACCCCCGGACTAGCGGGGGAAAATACGCAGTATTTT	CASTPGLAGENTQYF
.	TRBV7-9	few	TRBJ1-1	TGTGCCAGCAGCTTCAGGGATTACACTGAAGCTTTCTTT	CASSFRDYTEAFF
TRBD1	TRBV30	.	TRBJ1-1	TGTGCCTGGCTCCCCCTGGGACAGGGAGACACTGAAGCTTTCTTT	CAWLPLGQGDTEAFF
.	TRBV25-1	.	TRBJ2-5	TGTGCCAGCAGTGAAATAGAGGATAGAAAGACCCAGTACTTC	CASSEIEDRKTQYF
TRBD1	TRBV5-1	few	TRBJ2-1	TGCGCCAGCAGCTCCGGGACAGGGACCTACAATGAGCAGTTCTTC	CASSSGTGTYNEQFF
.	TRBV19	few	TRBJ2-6	TGTGCCAGTAGTATAGTGGTGAGCTCTGGGGCCAACGTCCTGACTTTC	CASSIVVSSGANVLTF
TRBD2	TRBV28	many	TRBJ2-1	TGTGCCAGCAGGAGACTAGCGGCTTACAATGAGCAGTTCTTC	CASRRLAAYNEQFF
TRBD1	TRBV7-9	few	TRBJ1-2	TGTGCCAGCAACCGAGGGGGCAACTATGGCTACACCTTC	CASNRGGNYGYTF
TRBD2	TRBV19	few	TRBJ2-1	TGTGCCAGTAGTATTCCAGCGGGAGGCTACCATGAGCAGTTCTTC	CASSIPAGGYHEQFF
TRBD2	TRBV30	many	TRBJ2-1	TGTGCCTGGAGTGCCCCGTGGGTAGCGGGATACAATGAGCAGTTCTTC	CAWSAPWVAGYNEQFF
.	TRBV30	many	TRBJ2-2	TGTGCCTGGAGGGACAGCAGGTGGGAGCTGTTTTTT	CAWRDSRWELFF
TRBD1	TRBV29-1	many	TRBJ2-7	TGCAGCGTTGGGGACGGACAGGGCACGCTCGAGCAGTACTTC	CSVGDGQGTLEQYF
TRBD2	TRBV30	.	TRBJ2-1	TGTGCCTGGAAATTAGCGGGGGGGCCCTTTGAGCAGTTCTTC	CAWKLAGGPFEQFF
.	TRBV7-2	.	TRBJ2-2	TGTGCCAGCAGCTTAGAACTAAAAAACACCGGGGAGCTGTTTTTT	CASSLELKNTGELFF
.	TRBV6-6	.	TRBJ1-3	TGTGCCAGCAGCCTACCGGGGGGGAACACCATATATTTT	CASSLPGGNTIYF
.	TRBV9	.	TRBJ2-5	TGTGCCAGCAGCCCGACCCCCACGGGAGTGACCCAGTACTTC	CASSPTPTGVTQYF
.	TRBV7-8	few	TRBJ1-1	TGTGCCAGCAGCTCCGGGGGTATTGAAGCTTTCTTT	CASSSGGIEAFF
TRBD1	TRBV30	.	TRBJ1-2	TGTGCCTGGAGTGATCCGGGACAGGGGTTCTATGGCTACACCTTC	CAWSDPGQGFYGYTF
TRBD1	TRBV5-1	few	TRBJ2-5	TGCGCCAGCAGCTTGGGACAGGGGGACGAGACCCAGTACTTC	CASSLGQGDETQYF
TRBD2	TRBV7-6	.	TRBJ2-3	TGTGCTAGCAGACAACTAGCGAGCACAGATACGCAGTATTTT	CASRQLASTDTQYF
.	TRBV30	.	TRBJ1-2	TGTGCCTGGAGTGTACAGGGATATGGCTACACCTTC	CAWSVQGYGYTF
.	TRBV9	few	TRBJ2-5	TGTGCCAGCAGCGTGGGGGCAGGGGCGCGCCCAGAGACCCAGTACTTC	CASSVGAGARPETQYF
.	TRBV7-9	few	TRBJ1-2	TGTGCCAGCACCAGGTCAGCTATTTATGGCTACACCTTC	CASTRSAIYGYTF
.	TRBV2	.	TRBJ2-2	TGTGCCAGCAGCGACCCCCCGGGTCACACCGGGGAGCTGTTTTTT	CASSDPPGHTGELFF
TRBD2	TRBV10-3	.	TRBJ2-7	TGTGCCATCAGTGCCTCTAGCGGGAGAGCGGGCGAGCAGTACTTC	CAISASSGRAGEQYF
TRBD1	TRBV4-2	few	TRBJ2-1	TGTGCCAGCAGCCAATCGACAGGGCGAGGCAATGAGCAGTTCTTC	CASSQSTGRGNEQFF
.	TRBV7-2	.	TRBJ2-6	TGTGCCAGCACCTACGACCTCAGGGCCTCCGGGGCCAACGTCCTGACTTTC	CASTYDLRASGANVLTF
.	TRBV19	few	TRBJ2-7	TGTGCCAGTAGGGAAACTAGTCTGGACTCCTACGAGCAGTACTTC	CASRETSLDSYEQYF
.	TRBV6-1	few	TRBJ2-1	TGTGCCAGCCGTCTTACAAGCTCCTACAATGAGCAGTTCTTC	CASRLTSSYNEQFF
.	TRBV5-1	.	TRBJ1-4	TGCGCCAGCAGCCTGGACAGCACTAATGAAAAACTGTTTTTT	CASSLDSTNEKLFF